The 26 T cell receptor beta chains in this list originate from one sample, sequenced in a study of blood T cell repertoires in COVID-19 (dated by TCRdb to 2019 to 2021). Library prep was done by the immunoSEQ multiplex PCR assay. In TCRdb, the immuneACCESS table is reduced to in-frame sequences with V and J assigned. These tables do not hold every clone; where another copy was compared, an unresolved V gene accounts for under half, and the others remain unexplained. For this sample the table gives around 200,000 clones, of which about 85% were detected only once. The ten most abundant clones make up approximately 18% of the sample. Sequencing was performed on PBMCs or T cells enriched from blood (not recorded which). The receptor set was obtained from a man aged 40-50 years who had recovered from COVID-19.

This clone turned up a few times. V usage is TRBV19 and J usage is TRBJ2-7; D ambiguous. Germline V gene data show CDR1 as LNHDA and CDR2 as SQIVND (reference sequence). Trimming took 1 base from V and 3 from J, leaving 13 bases between them. The length of the CDR3 is 15 residues. CDR3 residues: CASSIGSGGSYEQYF. In DNA form, the CDR3 reads TGTGCCAGTAGTATAGGCTCGGGTGGTAGCTACGAGCAGTACTTC. Full variable domain (rest looked up from reference TRBV19 and TRBJ2-7): DGGITQSPKYLFRKEGQNVTLSCEQNLNHDAMYWYRQDPGQGLRLIYYSQIVNDFQKGDIAEGYSVSREKKESFPLTVTSAQKNPTAFYLCASSIGSGGSYEQYFGPGTRLTVT.

The chain links TRBV11-2 to TRBJ2-7; 10 nucleotides match TRBD1. This CDR3 comprises 15 residues. The J segment lost 3 bases and the V segment lost 0 bases, leaving 2 bases of the junction unmatched. Germline V gene data show CDR1 as SGHAT and CDR2 as FQNNGV. CDR3 loop: CASSLDGTGVYEQYF. The CDR3 DNA sequence: TGTGCCAGCAGCTTAGATGGGACAGGGGTCTACGAGCAGTACTTC.

The gene calls are TRBV27 and TRBJ2-3; no clear D. The germline V and J ends were trimmed by 3 bases and 8 bases, with 12 bases remaining between them. Germline CDR1 is MNHEY and CDR2 is SMNVEV (reference sequence). This CDR3 spans 13 amino acids. CDR3 bases: TGTGCCAGCAGTTTGCGGAGTACGGGTACGCAGTATTTT. It codes for CASSLRSTGTQYF.

Here the CDR3 DNA reads TGCAGTGCTAGTGACGGGAGCTCCTACAATGAGCAGTTCTTC. Amino acids: CSASDGSSYNEQFF. The J gene is TRBJ2-1, the V gene TRBV20-1; D perhaps matches TRBD2 (6 bases). Germline-derived CDR1 and CDR2 are DFQATT and SNEGSKA (reference sequence). The V end was cut by 3 bases, the J end by 0 bases, with 9 bases between. This CDR3 has 14 residues.

The rearrangement joins TRBV9 to TRBJ2-5, with D perhaps TRBD2 (6 bases). The CDR3 runs 14 residues. Trimming shortened V by 3 bases and J by 5 bases, and 14 bases separated the two germline ends. Germline V gene sequence: CDR1 SGDLS, CDR2 YYNGEE. Here the CDR3 reads CASSEGLRSETQYF. Written as DNA, the CDR3 is TGTGCCAGCAGCGAGGGACTGCGGTCGGAGACCCAGTACTTC.

The rearrangement joins TRBV6-2 or TRBV6-3 to TRBJ2-2; 11 bases fit TRBD1. This CDR3 contains 15 residues. The V and J ends lost 4 bases and 7 bases, in that order; junction bases with no gene match: 5. CDR1 MNHEY and CDR2 SVGEGT come from the germline V gene. The CDR3 spells CASSWTGGLVGELFF. The CDR3 coding sequence is TGTGCCAGCAGTTGGACAGGGGGCTTGGTCGGGGAGCTGTTTTTT.

The rearrangement joins TRBV6-5 to TRBJ2-2, with 7 nucleotides matching TRBD1. Trimming at V came to 2 bases and at J to 1 base, leaving 4 bases not matched to a gene. The CDR3 contains 16 residues. The V gene's germline CDR1 is MNHEY and CDR2 SVGAGI. The CDR3 bases are TGTGCCAGCAGTTACGGACAGGAGCGGAACACCGGGGAGCTGTTTTTT. Protein sequence: CASSYGQERNTGELFF.

CDR3 protein: CASSPSTSSDTQYF. CDR3 DNA sequence: TGTGCCAGCTCTCCATCCACGAGTTCGGATACGCAGTATTTT. The chain combines TRBV18 with TRBJ2-3; D unresolved. Germline loops: CDR1 KGHSH, CDR2 LQKENI. Trimming took 6 bases from V and 6 from J, leaving 16 bases between them. The CDR3 is 14 residues long.

The genes are TRBV29-1 and TRBJ2-1; 12 bases align to TRBD2. This CDR3 contains 14 residues. In germline, CDR1 is SQVTM, CDR2 ANQGSEA. The V gene end was trimmed by 7 bases and the J gene end by 5 bases; junction bases not matched to a gene: 6. CDR3 in amino acids: CSAPTSGSHNEQFF. CDR3 DNA: TGCAGCGCTCCGACTAGCGGGAGCCACAATGAGCAGTTCTTC.

This sequence joins TRBV9 and TRBJ2-1, with D maybe TRBD1 (6 bases). Germline assignment: CDR1 SGDLS and CDR2 YYNGEE. This CDR3 contains 15 residues. V lost 4 bases and J 0 bases, leaving 11 bases between the germline ends. In DNA, the CDR3 is TGTGCCAGCAGCCTCCGGGACATCTCCTACAATGAGCAGTTCTTC. Protein: CASSLRDISYNEQFF.

The rearrangement joins TRBV10-2 to TRBJ1-1, with D unclear. The CDR3 runs 18 residues. Per the germline V gene, CDR1 is WSHSY and CDR2 is SAAADI. The V gene lost 1 base and the J gene lost 4 bases, with 22 bases spanning the gap. CDR3 sequence (DNA): TGCGCCAGCAGTGAGTTTTTCGGGCATCAAAGAGAGGGCACTGAAGCTTTCTTT. Its translation is CASSEFFGHQREGTEAFF.

The V and J genes are TRBV29-1 and TRBJ1-1; TRBD1 matches 8 bases. The CDR3 is 12 amino acids. The junction had 1 base not matched to a gene; V was cut back by 6 bases and J by 1 base. Germline CDR1 reads SQVTM; CDR2 reads ANQGSEA. CDR3 sequence: CSVQGGNTEAFF. The CDR3 DNA follows: TGCAGCGTACAGGGGGGGAACACTGAAGCTTTCTTT.

V gene TRBV5-1 combines with J gene TRBJ2-1, with 13 nucleotides matching TRBD2. The CDR3 totals 19 residues. V was pared by 3 bases and J by 0 bases, with 9 bases of the junction left unmatched. Germline V gene data show CDR1 as SGHRS and CDR2 as YFSETQ. CDR3 sequence (DNA): TGCGCCAGCAGCTGGGGCGGGACTAGCGGGACGAGCTCCTACAATGAGCAGTTCTTC. Encoded protein: CASSWGGTSGTSSYNEQFF.

The chain uses TRBV5-1 and TRBJ2-5, with D perhaps TRBD2 (6 bases). The CDR3 is 14 amino acids. Trimming left V 5 bases short and J 1 base short, with 12 bases between. CDR1 is SGHRS, CDR2 YFSETQ, per germline. The chain's CDR3 is CASREGPAQETQYF. The CDR3 DNA follows: TGCGCCAGCAGGGAGGGTCCAGCCCAAGAGACCCAGTACTTC.

The chain recombines TRBV6-5 with TRBJ2-7; 13 bases align to TRBD2. V lost 5 bases and J lost 6; bases outside the gene matches: 7. The CDR3 is 15 residues long. Germline loops: CDR1 MNHEY, CDR2 SVGAGI. CDR3 DNA: TGTGCCAGCAGTCCAGGACTAGCGGGAGTCTCCGAGCAGTACTTC. Residues: CASSPGLAGVSEQYF.

A remark on this clone: The junction and the germline gene differ at one end; a read error may be behind it. The J gene is TRBJ1-1, the V gene TRBV11-2; 10 bases fit TRBD1. The CDR3 length is 16 residues. Per the germline V gene, CDR1 is SGHAT and CDR2 is FQNNGV. The CDR3 loop reads CASSLAGQGLSTEAFF. CDR3 sequence (DNA): TGTGCCAGCAGTTTAGCGGGACAGGGGTTGAGCACTGAAGCTTTCTTT.

CDR3 region: CASSRSSGREMDEQYF. CDR3 DNA sequence: TGCGCCAGCAGCCGGAGCAGCGGGAGAGAAATGGACGAGCAGTACTTC. This chain links TRBV5-1 with TRBJ2-7; 8 nucleotides match TRBD2. The V gene end was trimmed by 4 bases and the J gene end by 5 bases; junction bases not matched to a gene: 14. There are 16 residues in the CDR3. The germline V gene encodes CDR1 SGHRS and CDR2 YFSETQ.

The rearrangement uses TRBV30 and TRBJ2-1; 8 bases fit TRBD2. The trim removed 3 bases at V and 3 bases at J, leaving 7 bases unmatched. Germline V gene lookup returns CDR1 GTSNPN and CDR2 SVGIG (reference sequence). This CDR3 spans 15 amino acids. The CDR3 spells CAWSTSGSVYNEQFF. CDR3 in DNA: TGTGCCTGGAGCACCAGCGGGAGCGTCTACAATGAGCAGTTCTTC.

This chain uses TRBV4-1 with TRBJ1-4; no firm D call. The V end was cut by 2 bases, the J end by 8 bases, with 9 bases between. This CDR3 is built from 13 residues. CDR1 is MGHRA, CDR2 YSYEKL, per germline. Here the CDR3 reads CASSQSAAEKLFF. In nucleotides, the CDR3 is TGCGCCAGCAGCCAATCCGCAGCGGAAAAACTGTTTTTT.

This chain connects TRBV5-1 to TRBJ1-1; D remains ambiguous. Germline assignment: CDR1 SGHRS and CDR2 YFSETQ. This CDR3 region has 13 residues. Trimming cost V 1 base and J 3 bases, with 7 bases left between them. CDR3 protein: CASSLSGDTEAFF. CDR3 nucleotides: TGCGCCAGCAGCTTGAGCGGGGACACTGAAGCTTTCTTT.

This clone was picked up a small number of times. This chain links TRBV27 with TRBJ2-7, with unresolved D. The V gene's germline CDR1 is MNHEY and CDR2 SMNVEV (reference sequence). There are 13 residues in the CDR3. With 2 bases removed from V and 3 bases from J, the gap between germline ends came to 8 bases. In nucleotides, the CDR3 is TGTGCCAGCAGTTTACGCGCCTACTACGAGCAGTACTTC. Translated, it gives CASSLRAYYEQYF.

The J gene is TRBJ2-7, the V gene TRBV28; tentatively, D is TRBD1 (6 bases). CDR3 length: 15 residues. In germline, CDR1 is MDHEN, CDR2 SYDVKM. V was pared by 1 base and J by 5 bases, with 15 bases between. CDR3 nucleotides: TGTGCCAGCAGTTTATATGGCAGGGGAGTTGACGAGCAGTACTTC. This gives the protein CASSLYGRGVDEQYF.

This chain connects TRBV7-8 to TRBJ2-3, with 8 nucleotides matching TRBD2. CDR1 and CDR2 from the germline V gene are SGHVS and FQNEAQ. Trimming cost V 5 bases and J 5 bases; bases outside gene matches: 6. This CDR3 region has 14 residues. Here the CDR3 DNA reads TGTGCCAGCAGCCCGGAGGCGGGAGGAGATACGCAGTATTTT. It specifies CASSPEAGGDTQYF.

V and J are TRBV4-1 and TRBJ2-5; 9 bases agree with TRBD1. CDR1 is MGHRA, CDR2 YSYEKL, per germline. The CDR3 has 14 residues. With 1 base clipped from V and 6 bases from J, the junction kept 3 bases outside the gene matches. The CDR3, as DNA: TGCGCCAGCAGCCAAGGACAGGGGGGAAAGACCCAGTACTTC. Protein sequence: CASSQGQGGKTQYF.

This chain uses TRBV7-2 with TRBJ1-2, with D maybe TRBD1 (6 bases). V shed 11 bases and J shed 4 bases, with 35 bases lying between them. The CDR3 loop spans 19 amino acids. CDR1 and CDR2 (germline): SGHTA, FQGNSA. Here the CDR3 DNA reads TGTGCCTTCCCAGATTCCGGAACCAAGGTCCCAGGGGTTGGCTATGGCTACACCTTC. Translation: CAFPDSGTKVPGVGYGYTF.

The chain has TRBV27 and TRBJ2-7; no clear D. Germline values: CDR1 MNHEY, CDR2 SMNVEV (reference sequence). The CDR3 sequence is 14 residues long. Trimming cost V 4 bases and J 0 bases, with 10 bases left between them. The DNA for the CDR3 is TGTGCCAGCAGTTCCCTAGACGCCTCCTACGAGCAGTACTTC. This translates into CASSSLDASYEQYF.